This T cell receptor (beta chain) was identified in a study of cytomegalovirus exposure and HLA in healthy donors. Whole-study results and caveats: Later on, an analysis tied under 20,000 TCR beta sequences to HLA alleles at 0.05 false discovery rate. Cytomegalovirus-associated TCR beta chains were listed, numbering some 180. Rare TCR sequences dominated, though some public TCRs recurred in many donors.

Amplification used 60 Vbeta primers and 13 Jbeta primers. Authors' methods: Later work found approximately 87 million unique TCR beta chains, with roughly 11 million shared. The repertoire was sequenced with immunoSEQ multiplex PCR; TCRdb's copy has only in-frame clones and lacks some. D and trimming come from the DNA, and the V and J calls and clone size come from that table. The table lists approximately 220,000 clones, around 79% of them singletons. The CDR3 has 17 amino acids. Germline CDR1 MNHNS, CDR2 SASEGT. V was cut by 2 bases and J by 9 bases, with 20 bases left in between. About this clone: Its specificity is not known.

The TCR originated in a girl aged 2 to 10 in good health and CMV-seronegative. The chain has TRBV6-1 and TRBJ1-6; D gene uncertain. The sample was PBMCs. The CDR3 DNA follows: TGTGCCAGCAGTGAATTGTTGTCCGGGAGCGGCGGTTCACCCCTCCACTTT. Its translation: CASSELLSGSGGSPLHF.